This T cell receptor beta chain derives from a study of blood T cell repertoires in COVID-19. Study summary: Samples representing acute and convalescent COVID-19 were sourced from the United States, Italy and Spain. Sources were T cells, B-cell-depleted T cells, or PBMCs; the material itself was cDNA or gDNA.

Sequenced by immunoSEQ multiplex PCR; TCRdb stores in-frame clones only, minus some. Seen here are hundreds of thousands of clones, around four fifths observed once, and the top ten hold 15% to 20%. The table lists this clone with a few counts. V lost 4 bases and J lost 0, with 19 bases in between. In germline, CDR1 is SGHDN, CDR2 FVKESK. This CDR3 has 17 residues. The sequence came from a woman older than 75 with active or convalescent COVID-19. Sequenced sample: peripheral blood. This chain connects TRBV14 to TRBJ2-7, with a weak D call TRBD2 (6 bases). The CDR3 protein is CASSPTRGTHRSYEQYF. CDR3 coding DNA: TGTGCCAGCAGCCCCACGAGAGGGACTCACCGCTCCTACGAGCAGTACTTC.